This T cell receptor beta chain was sequenced during a study of Ad26.COV2.S vaccination and SARS-CoV-2 variants. The treatment is: some 20 received Ad26.COV2.S at low or high dose, single or two shots; about 5 received placebo; per-sample allocation not given. Vaccine and placebo recipients were sampled on day 63 after the first injection. In Boston, the donor was an adult between 18-55 years of age. Expressing Wuhan-strain SARS-CoV-2 spike, an Ad26 vector served as the vaccine. The CDR3 length is 15 residues. Unmatched junction bases numbered 5, after V lost 2 bases and J lost 4 bases. Germline V gene lookup returns CDR1 SGHDT and CDR2 YYEEEE. Profiling relied on immunoSEQ multiplex PCR, and the TCRdb table lists in-frame clones only, not all of them. The sample yields roughly 350,000 clones, over 75% seen once.

This sample comprised peripheral blood, obtained in a trial of Ad26.COV2.S vaccine versus placebo. The clonotype comes from a person aged 18-60 years who received the Ad26.COV2.S COVID-19 vaccine or a placebo. The chain joins TRBV5-6 to TRBJ2-2; 7 nucleotides agree with TRBD1. The CDR3 DNA is TGTGCCAGCAGCTTTACAGGGGTGGTCACCGGGGAGCTGTTTTTT. Residues: CASSFTGVVTGELFF.